One sample yielded the 30 T cell receptor beta chains listed below, sequenced in a study of blood T cell repertoires in COVID-19. Produced via immunoSEQ multiplex PCR; TCRdb's table is partial and in-frame only. The sample lists 250,000 or so clones; about 89% were seen once. The sample was peripheral blood. The source is a middle-aged man with active or convalescent COVID-19.

The chain combines TRBV7-9 with TRBJ1-1; 9 bases are a match to TRBD1. Germline CDR1 SEHNR, CDR2 FQNEAQ (reference sequence). The length of the CDR3 is 16 residues. Germline trimming cut 5 bases from V and 1 base from J; bases unmatched to any gene: 8. This chain's CDR3 is CASSPRTGEGNTEAFF. CDR3 nucleotides: TGTGCCAGCAGCCCGAGGACAGGGGAAGGGAACACTGAAGCTTTCTTT.

CDR3 coding DNA: TGTGCCAGCAGTTACGATAGCGGGGGGCGAGATACGCAGTATTTT. Translation: CASSYDSGGRDTQYF. The chain recombines TRBV6-5 with TRBJ2-3, with 10 bases that match TRBD2. V lost 2 bases to trimming and J lost 5 bases; unmatched junction nucleotides: 4. The CDR3 spans 15 residues. Germline values: CDR1 MNHEY, CDR2 SVGAGI.

The J gene is TRBJ2-1, the V gene TRBV29-1, with TRBD1 matching 10 bases. V shed 3 bases, J shed 7 bases, and the junction held 9 bases outside the gene matches. Germline V gene sequence: CDR1 SQVTM, CDR2 ANQGSEA. This CDR3 contains 15 residues. The CDR3 DNA sequence: TGCAGCGTTGAGGGGGAGGGACAGGGGTTTAATGAGCAGTTCTTC. It codes for CSVEGEGQGFNEQFF.

The V and J genes are TRBV9 and TRBJ2-7, with a possible D match to TRBD1 (6 bases). CDR3 length: 18 residues. V was pared by 0 bases and J by 1 base, with 20 bases between. The V gene's germline CDR1 is SGDLS and CDR2 YYNGEE. CDR3 nucleotides: TGTGCCAGCAGCGTAGGAGACCCGCAGGGGTTAGGTTCCTACGAGCAGTACTTC. Its translation is CASSVGDPQGLGSYEQYF.

The table lists this clone with a few counts. The CDR3, as DNA: TGTGCCAGCAGCCCTTCTACGGAGAGTGAAAAACTGTTTTTT. Encoded protein: CASSPSTESEKLFF. The chain couples TRBV5-4 to TRBJ1-4; D uncertain. Trimming left V 4 bases short and J 7 bases short, with 14 bases between. The CDR3 sequence is 14 residues long. Germline-derived CDR1 and CDR2 are SGHNT and YYREEE (reference sequence).

The rearrangement links TRBV5-4 to TRBJ1-4, with 7 bases identical to TRBD1. The CDR3 runs 13 residues. The germline gives CDR1 SGHNT, CDR2 YYREEE (reference sequence). Trimming took 4 bases from V and 9 from J; bases not matched to a gene: 6. Here the CDR3 DNA reads TGTGCCAGCAGCCAGCGACAGGGTCAAAAACTGTTTTTT. As protein: CASSQRQGQKLFF.

The chain recombines TRBV14 with TRBJ1-4, with D uncertain. Trimming took off 3 bases at V and 13 bases at J, with 15 bases between the two ends. The CDR3 sequence is 13 residues long. Germline values: CDR1 SGHDN, CDR2 FVKESK. The CDR3 DNA is TGTGCCAGCAGCCAGACTCACCCGGCTCCACTGTTTTTT. As protein: CASSQTHPAPLFF.

The chain recombines TRBV19 with TRBJ2-2; 10 nucleotides match TRBD1. CDR3 size: 14 residues. The germline CDR1 and CDR2 sequences are LNHDA and SQIVND (reference sequence). J lost 4 bases, V lost 7 bases, and 3 bases had no gene match. The CDR3 region is CASTRTGGTGELFF. In DNA form, the CDR3 reads TGTGCCAGTACCCGGACAGGGGGCACCGGGGAGCTGTTTTTT. Drawing the rest from reference TRBV19 and TRBJ2-2, the complete variable domain is DGGITQSPKYLFRKEGQNVTLSCEQNLNHDAMYWYRQDPGQGLRLIYYSQIVNDFQKGDIAEGYSVSREKKESFPLTVTSAQKNPTAFYLCASTRTGGTGELFFGEGSRLTVL.

The rearrangement joins TRBV5-3 to TRBJ2-7; TRBD2 agrees at 12 bases. TRBV5-3 is reported as an ORF; its role is uncertain. The length of the CDR3 is 15 residues. The trim removed 4 bases at V and 1 base at J, leaving 3 bases unmatched. The CDR3 is CARSLTSGGSYEQYF. The CDR3 DNA is TGTGCCAGAAGCCTAACTAGCGGGGGGTCCTACGAGCAGTACTTC.

The genes are TRBV7-8 and TRBJ2-7, with 14 bases identical to TRBD2. CDR3 length: 14 residues. V was clipped by 8 bases and J by 4 bases; unmatched bases: 4. Germline CDR1 and CDR2: SGHVS and FQNEAQ. The CDR3, as DNA: TGTGCCAGCGGGACTAGCGGGAGTAGGTACGAGCAGTACTTC. Translation: CASGTSGSRYEQYF.

This clone was recorded once. V usage is TRBV7-2 and J usage is TRBJ1-2, with TRBD1 matching 7 bases. CDR1 SGHTA and CDR2 FQGNSA come from the germline V gene. V was pared by 1 base and J by 4 bases, with 3 bases of the junction left unmatched. There are 14 residues in the CDR3. CDR3 DNA: TGTGCCAGCAGCTTAGGGCAGGGGGGCTATGGCTACACCTTC. Translation gives CASSLGQGGYGYTF.

The V call is TRBV5-3, the J call TRBJ1-5, with 9 bases matching TRBD1. TRBV5-3 is designated an ORF whose function remains uncertain. The V and J ends lost 1 base and 7 bases, in that order; junction bases with no gene match: 9. This CDR3 spans 16 amino acids. The CDR3, as DNA: TGTGCCAGAAGCTTGACAAGACAGGGGGTTAGCCAGCCCCAGCATTTT. Its protein is CARSLTRQGVSQPQHF.

The chain employs TRBV2 and TRBJ2-1; maybe TRBD2 (5 bases). Trimming took 4 bases from V and 8 from J, leaving 15 bases between them. CDR1 SNHLY and CDR2 FYNNEI come from the germline V gene. This CDR3 is 14 amino acids long. CDR3 nucleotide sequence: TGTGCCAGCAGTGGAGGAAGAGGGCTTGATGAGCAGTTCTTC. This sequence encodes CASSGGRGLDEQFF.

The chain couples TRBV5-6 to TRBJ1-4; D may be TRBD1 (6 bases). Deletions cut 1 base from V and 13 bases from J, with 11 bases between. Germline lookup yields CDR1 SGHDT and CDR2 YYEEEE. This CDR3 has 12 amino acids. The CDR3: CASSLLGGSLFF. The CDR3 coding sequence is TGTGCCAGCAGCTTGCTAGGGGGTTCACTGTTTTTT. The complete variable domain, with remaining parts taken from reference TRBV5-6 and TRBJ1-4, reads DAGVTQSPTHLIKTRGQQVTLRCSPKSGHDTVSWYQQALGQGPQFIFQYYEEEERQRGNFPDRFSGHQFPNYSSELNVNALLLGDSALYLCASSLLGGSLFFGSGTQLSVL.

The chain carries TRBV30 and TRBJ2-1; 8 nucleotides agree with TRBD1. The J segment lost 2 bases and the V segment lost 0 bases, leaving 3 bases of the junction unmatched. The germline CDR1 and CDR2 sequences are GTSNPN and SVGIG (reference sequence). The CDR3 loop spans 15 amino acids. CDR3 protein: CAWSVGDRPYNEQFF. The CDR3 DNA reads TGTGCCTGGAGTGTAGGGGACAGGCCCTACAATGAGCAGTTCTTC.

The CDR3 nucleotides are TGTGCCAGTAGCGGACAGGGGAGCAATCAGCCCCAGCATTTT. Its translation is CASSGQGSNQPQHF. This chain links TRBV19 with TRBJ1-5; 9 bases agree with TRBD1. This CDR3 is 14 amino acids long. V lost 6 bases to trimming and J lost 1 base; unmatched junction nucleotides: 1. Germline values: CDR1 LNHDA, CDR2 SQIVND (reference sequence).

This clone came up a few times. The chain has TRBV12-3 or TRBV12-4 and TRBJ2-1, with a tentative D call TRBD2 (5 bases). CDR3 length: 13 residues. Trimming took off 6 bases at V and 8 bases at J, with 14 bases between the two ends. CDR3 bases: TGTGCCAGCAGCTTAAAGGAGGAGCATGAGCAGTTCTTC. Its protein is CASSLKEEHEQFF.

The rearrangement links TRBV2 to TRBJ2-3; 8 nucleotides match TRBD1. The germline V gene encodes CDR1 SNHLY and CDR2 FYNNEI. The CDR3 sequence is 18 residues long. The V gene end was trimmed by 0 bases and the J gene end by 4 bases; junction bases not matched to a gene: 12. CDR3 residues: CASSEAFIRGQGSDTQYF. CDR3 sequence (DNA): TGTGCCAGCAGTGAAGCATTTATCAGGGGGCAGGGGTCAGATACGCAGTATTTT.

V usage is TRBV5-4 and J usage is TRBJ1-2; TRBD1 agrees at 10 bases. Trimming removed 5 bases from V and 0 bases from J; junction bases left unmatched: 10. This CDR3 is built from 17 residues. Germline values: CDR1 SGHNT, CDR2 YYREEE (reference sequence). Here the CDR3 reads CASRPRDRGSSNYGYTF. The DNA of the CDR3 is TGTGCCAGCAGACCCCGGGACAGGGGATCTTCTAACTATGGCTACACCTTC.

CDR3 region: CASTRQGSSYNSPLHF. Written as DNA, the CDR3 is TGTGCCAGCACCCGACAGGGGAGCTCCTATAATTCACCCCTCCACTTT. This rearrangement joins TRBV5-6 to TRBJ1-6; TRBD1 agrees at 8 bases. The germline gives CDR1 SGHDT, CDR2 YYEEEE. J gave up 0 bases and V 6 bases, and 5 bases lay outside the gene matches. The CDR3 has 16 amino acids.

The rearrangement uses TRBV7-7 and TRBJ2-5; TRBD2 aligns across 7 bases. The V gene's germline CDR1 is SSHAT and CDR2 FNYEAQ (reference sequence). The V gene end was trimmed by 1 base and the J gene end by 4 bases; junction bases not matched to a gene: 3. CDR3 length: 14 residues. CDR3 nucleotide sequence: TGTGCCAGCAGCTTAGACCCGGGGGGAGAGACCCAGTACTTC. Translated, it gives CASSLDPGGETQYF.

The chain is built from TRBV11-3 and TRBJ2-4; 9 nucleotides agree with TRBD2. The CDR3 runs 17 residues. Germline CDR1 and CDR2: SGHNT and YENEEA. With V trimmed by 5 bases and J by 2 bases, 10 bases remained unmatched. Here the CDR3 reads CASSPRGGAVTKNIQYF. CDR3 DNA sequence: TGTGCCAGCAGCCCCCGCGGGGGGGCAGTAACCAAAAACATTCAGTACTTC. The full variable domain, with the rest looked up from reference TRBV11-3 and TRBJ2-4, is EAGVVQSPRYKIIEKKQPVAFWCNPISGHNTLYWYLQNLGQGPELLIRYENEEAVDDSQLPKDRFSAERLKGVDSTLKIQPAELGDSAVYLCASSPRGGAVTKNIQYFGAGTRLSVL.

The chain has TRBV28 and TRBJ1-1; 7 bases align to TRBD1. The V gene's germline CDR1 is MDHEN and CDR2 SYDVKM. This CDR3 is built from 14 residues. After removal of 5 bases from V and 1 base from J, the junction contained 4 bases not matched to a gene. The CDR3 nucleotides are TGTGCCAGCAGTCGGAGGGGGCGGAACACTGAAGCTTTCTTT. This codes for CASSRRGRNTEAFF.

J is TRBJ1-2 and V is TRBV5-1; no reliable D call. Germline V gene sequence: CDR1 SGHRS, CDR2 YFSETQ. The CDR3 is 15 amino acids. The V end lost 6 bases, the J end lost 6 bases, and 21 bases lay between the germline ends. The CDR3 protein is CASTPQFPAENGYTF. In DNA, the CDR3 is TGCGCCAGCACTCCCCAATTCCCAGCGGAGAATGGCTACACCTTC.

V usage is TRBV6-6 and J usage is TRBJ1-1; D is ambiguous. Trimming removed 2 bases at V and 3 bases at J, with 10 bases between. There are 14 residues in the CDR3. Germline V CDR1 and CDR2: MNHNY, SVGAGI (reference sequence). The CDR3 region is CASSYHREDTEAFF. DNA for the CDR3: TGTGCCAGCAGTTACCACCGCGAAGACACTGAAGCTTTCTTT.

CDR3 region: CASSSPLSGANVLTF. The DNA for the CDR3 is TGTGCCAGTAGTAGTCCACTCTCTGGGGCCAACGTCCTGACTTTC. The J gene is TRBJ2-6, the V gene TRBV19; D remains ambiguous. The CDR3 has 15 amino acids. Trimming removed 4 bases from V and 0 bases from J, with 7 bases in between. Looked up from germline, CDR1 is LNHDA and CDR2 is SQIVND (reference sequence).

The rearrangement joins TRBV5-1 to TRBJ2-3; 11 bases align to TRBD1. The CDR3 is 15 amino acids. CDR1 is SGHRS and CDR2 is YFSETQ in the germline V gene. With 4 bases clipped from V and 5 bases from J, the junction kept 6 bases outside the gene matches. CDR3 nucleotide sequence: TGCGCCAGCAGCCCCGGACAGGGGGCGCAAGATACGCAGTATTTT. Translating it yields CASSPGQGAQDTQYF.

The sample holds one count of this clone. This chain joins TRBV7-2 and TRBJ2-3; 7 positions match TRBD1. V lost 6 bases, J lost 2 bases, and 5 bases stayed unmatched. Germline V lookup: CDR1 SGHTA, CDR2 FQGNSA. The CDR3 has 14 residues. The CDR3 is CASRPTGITDTQYF. Written as DNA, the CDR3 is TGTGCCAGCAGACCGACAGGGATCACAGATACGCAGTATTTT.

CDR3 sequence: CASSPTTTSGYGYTF. For the CDR3, the DNA is TGTGCCAGCAGTCCTACCACGACATCTGGCTATGGCTACACCTTC. V gene TRBV27 combines with J gene TRBJ1-2; the D is unclear. Trimming shortened V by 5 bases and J by 4 bases, and 17 bases separated the two germline ends. The germline CDR1 and CDR2 sequences are MNHEY and SMNVEV (reference sequence). This CDR3 contains 15 residues.

J is TRBJ1-4 and V is TRBV28; the D gene is possibly TRBD1 (5 bases). Trimming removed 6 bases at V and 4 bases at J, with 12 bases between. Looked up from germline, CDR1 is MDHEN and CDR2 is SYDVKM. This CDR3 spans 14 amino acids. The CDR3 DNA is TGTGCCAGCAGCCTAGGGGATCTTAATGAAAAACTGTTTTTT. This codes for CASSLGDLNEKLFF.